This T cell receptor (beta chain) was sequenced in a study of blood T cell repertoires in COVID-19. Study as a whole: From the United States, Italy and Spain came samples of acute and convalescent COVID-19. Sources were T cells, B-cell-depleted T cells, or PBMCs; the material itself was cDNA or gDNA.

Only one count was recorded for this clone. Enrolment of Seattle patients took place during active infection, and they were followed longitudinally. Original processing methods: Nucleated cell counts were estimated from reference gene primer amplification. Using immunoSEQ multiplex PCR, the repertoire was profiled, and TCRdb retains in-frame clones only, with some absent. Clone size and the V and J calls come from that table; the DNA yielded D and trimming. The sample lists about 200,000 clones; 82% were seen once. CDR1 is SGHTS, CDR2 YDEGEE, per germline. The CDR3 is made up of 13 amino acids. V lost 1 base and J 2 bases, leaving 6 bases between the germline ends.

The gene calls are TRBV5-8 and TRBJ1-2, with no clear D. The clonotype was recovered from a woman in her 70s with COVID-19, enrolled during active disease. Sequencing used peripheral blood. The CDR3 loop is CASSLWQNYGYTF. For the CDR3, the DNA is TGTGCCAGCAGCTTGTGGCAGAACTATGGCTACACCTTC.